The rows below give T cell receptor beta chains drawn from one sample of a study of OX40 agonist ivuxolimab in advanced cancers. Sequencing used immunoSEQ multiplex PCR; TCRdb keeps in-frame clones, though not all of them. The sample includes about 8,000 clones, around 87% of them seen just once. The specimen comprised CD4+ or CD8+ T cells sorted from blood, sampled in a trial of the OX40 agonist ivuxolimab. The receptors here all came from an adult with an advanced solid tumor such as melanoma, head and neck, liver or kidney cancer. The CDR3 runs from the conserved cysteine through the conserved F or W. D genes are given only for firm matches.

d_gene | j_gene | v_gene | CDR3aa | CDR3nt
. | TRBJ1-2 | TRBV19 | CASSIGGNYGYTF | TGTGCCAGTAGTATCGGAGGGAACTATGGCTACACCTTC
. | TRBJ1-1 | TRBV11-2 | CASSLGVGAFF | TGTGCCAGCAGCTTAGGTGTGGGTGCTTTCTTT
TRBD1 | TRBJ1-2 | TRBV19 | CASSLPGTGGTARYGYTF | TGTGCCAGTAGTCTGCCCGGGACAGGGGGCACTGCCCGCTATGGCTACACCTTC
. | TRBJ1-1 | TRBV10-2 | CASRWPNTEAFF | TGCGCCAGCCGTTGGCCGAACACTGAAGCTTTCTTT
. | TRBJ1-2 | TRBV7-9 | CASSRGRNNYGYTF | TGTGCCAGCAGCCGTGGACGGAATAACTATGGCTACACCTTC
. | TRBJ2-1 | TRBV5-5 | CASSLIETPVVGEQFF | TGTGCCAGCAGCCTCATTGAGACCCCCGTAGTCGGTGAGCAGTTCTTC
. | TRBJ1-4 | TRBV30 | CAWSVRGAIGTNEKLFF | TGTGCCTGGAGTGTACGGGGAGCTATTGGAACTAATGAAAAACTGTTTTTT
. | TRBJ2-5 | TRBV5-1 | CASSLGTPRGETQYF | TGCGCCAGCAGCTTGGGGACCCCTCGGGGGGAGACCCAGTACTTC
. | TRBJ2-3 | TRBV25-1 | CASSEAGALTDTQYF | TGTGCCAGCAGTGAAGCTGGGGCCCTCACAGATACGCAGTATTTT
. | TRBJ2-7 | TRBV7-2 | CASGTGTAPYEQYF | TGTGCCAGCGGCACCGGGACCGCTCCCTACGAGCAGTACTTC